The TCR beta chain described here comes from a study of CD8+ T cells in alopecia areata (dated by TCRdb to 2017 to 2018). About the full investigation: Treated patients were enrolled in an open-label pilot trial of oral tofacitinib, 5 to 10 mg twice daily, for moderate-to-severe alopecia areata. Tofacitinib was given for 6 to 18 months, followed by 6 months of follow-up off drug to assess delayed response and recurrence. immunoSEQ multiplex PCR using 35 Vbeta forward primers and 13 Jbeta reverse primers was used to amplify TCRbeta CDR3 regions. In treated patients, disease severity was measured using the SALT score, which gives the percentage of scalp surface area affected. Biopsies were taken from tofacitinib-treated patients at baseline and again at 4 and 24 weeks into treatment, and several of those patients also had a later scalp biopsy. Scalp clonality was compared among normal scalp (n=4), patchy alopecia areata scalp (n=8), and alopecia totalis/universalis scalp (n=8). Human TCRbeta sequencing covered scalp tissue and sorted CD4+ and CD8+ peripheral blood T cells from patchy and totalis/universalis alopecia areata patients and healthy controls. High-throughput TCRbeta sequencing was used to examine T cell clonal expansion in alopecia areata in both the C3H/HeJ mouse model and human patients. The RNA source kit depended on sample type: the PAXgene miRNA kit for fixed scalp, the miRNeasy kit for PBMCs, and the RNeasy kit for mouse skin. Study-wide findings and limitations: Shared TCR sequences between patients were less evident than in mice, which may be partly attributable to HLA diversity in the patient population. Compared with normal scalp, lesional scalp, particularly in alopecia totalis/universalis, had higher clonality and more expanded CD8+ clones, which suggests antigenic drive. During tofacitinib treatment, many expanded lesional clones remained in scalp and blood, and this persistence may partly explain relapse after treatment is stopped. Tofacitinib significantly decreased scalp clonality and the number of expanded CD8+ clones among the top 100 scalp clones. Because the treated cohort was small and had just a single nonresponder, larger studies are needed to establish links between baseline CD8+ expansion and response. Unlike mouse skin, where gammadelta T cells dominate, normal human skin contains resident alphabeta T cells that get sequenced too, which complicates analysis of the scalp TCR repertoire.

The protocol used for the library was the immunoSEQ multiplex PCR assay. To provide template for TCR sequencing, every sample had RNA extracted and reverse transcribed into cDNA. SuperScript III was used to make first-strand cDNA, primed with a 2:1 mix of oligo-dT and random hexamers. Amplification bias was assessed with a synthetic immune receptor repertoire, and residual bias was removed computationally. In the source study's methods: Raw reads were preprocessed to remove errors, and CDR3 was defined by IMGT conventions from the conserved cysteine to phenylalanine. Clonality was calculated as 1 minus Shannon entropy normalized by log2 of the number of productive unique TCRs. CD4 or CD8 identity of scalp clones was inferred by cross-referencing scalp TCRbeta sequences with sorted blood CD4 and CD8 repertoires. TCRdb's version of the immuneACCESS table is confined to in-frame rearrangements and falls short of the full clone set. An unresolved V gene accounts for under half of the shortfall where checked; the remainder is of unknown origin. From that table come the V and J calls and clone size; the DNA was used to work out D and trimming. The sample table lists some 180,000 clones, about 51% of them with a count of one. The top ten clones comprise over 9% of the sample.

Concerning this clone: Its antigen remains unidentified. No quality values exist for individual bases; no much larger clone is one base distant.

V gives up 7 bases and J gives up 1 base, and the segment between their germline ends measures 13 bases. Inclusive of the bounding cysteine and phenylalanine, the CDR3 is 14 residues long. Of the read, only the CDR3 DNA is kept; its 42 bases are in frame from base 1. As encoded in the germline V gene, CDR1 is SNHLY while CDR2 is FYNNEI. This specimen's treatment or condition label, interpreted: oral pan-JAK inhibitor, 5-10 mg twice daily. Lesional scalp punch biopsies and peripheral blood were collected from alopecia areata patients. PBMCs were isolated by density centrifugation and stained for CD3, CD4 and CD8, after which CD4+ and CD8+ T cells were sorted on a FACSAria.

This receptor was obtained from a human donor with alopecia areata. The sample consisted of CD8+ T cells sorted from blood, taken between weeks 51 and 54, from a patient treated with tofacitinib. The receptor chain draws on TRBV2 and TRBJ1-1; TRBD1 is a weak D gene call, 5 bases matching. For the CDR3, the sequence is CASTLGPENTEAFF. The nucleotide sequence is TGTGCCAGCACCCTGGGACCTGAGAACACTGAAGCTTTCTTT. The full variable domain, completed from the reference TRBV2 and TRBJ1-1 proteins outside the CDR3, reads EPEVTQTPSHQVTQMGQEVILRCVPISNHLYFYWYRQILGQKVEFLVSFYNNEISEKSEIFDDQFSVERPDGSNFTLKIRSTKLEDSAMYFCASTLGPENTEAFFGQGTRLTVV.